A single sample gave rise to the 21 T cell receptor beta chains below, sequenced in a study of T cell repertoires in cytomegalovirus infection. In TCRdb, the reads were re-called with MiXCR into one record per CDR3 protein. The sample has fewer than 700,000 distinct CDR3 sequences; less than 25% are singletons. Sequencing used CD8+ T cells from PBMCs. Receptors were obtained from a human donor in good health (CMV status not recorded). Some clones in this sample may be carry-over from other donors' samples.

The rearrangement links TRBV24-1 to TRBJ1-5, with 7 bases matching TRBD1. The CDR3 loop spans 13 amino acids. Germline loops: CDR1 KGHDR, CDR2 SFDVKD. V lost 4 bases, J lost 5 bases, and 1 base stayed unmatched. DNA of the CDR3: TGTGCCACCAGTGAAACAGGGGATCAGCCCCAGCATTTT. Translated, it gives CATSETGDQPQHF.

The sample holds a few counts of this clonotype. V is TRBV19 and J is TRBJ1-1; D perhaps matches TRBD1 (6 bases). Trimming removed 6 bases from V and 2 bases from J, with 10 bases in between. Germline CDR1 is LNHDA and CDR2 is SQIVND (reference sequence). The length of the CDR3 is 13 residues. CDR3 bases: TGTGCCAGTAGGCGACAGGATAACACTGAAGCTTTCTTT. This translates into CASRRQDNTEAFF.

The table lists this clonotype with many counts. This chain joins TRBV7-2 and TRBJ2-1; 7 nucleotides agree with TRBD1. This CDR3 region has 17 residues. Germline-derived CDR1 and CDR2 are SGHTA and FQGNSA. V lost 4 bases to trimming and J lost 0 bases; unmatched junction nucleotides: 9. CDR3 DNA: TGTGCCAGCAGCTCAAGAATGTCAGGGGGCTCCTACAATGAGCAGTTCTTC. As protein: CASSSRMSGGSYNEQFF. Full variable domain (outside the CDR3, taken from reference TRBV7-2 and TRBJ2-1): GAGVSQSPSNKVTEKGKDVELRCDPISGHTALYWYRQSLGQGLEFLIYFQGNSAPDKSGLPSDRFSAERTGGSVSTLTIQRTQQEDSAVYLCASSSRMSGGSYNEQFFGPGTRLTVL.

The chain employs TRBV6-5 and TRBJ2-4, with D maybe TRBD1 (6 bases). The CDR3 is 14 amino acids. V lost 6 bases and J 2 bases, leaving 11 bases between the germline ends. CDR1 and CDR2 from the germline V gene are MNHEY and SVGAGI. Here the CDR3 DNA reads TGTGCCAGCAGCTACAGGGCGACCAAAAACATTCAGTACTTC. Its protein product is CASSYRATKNIQYF.

This clonotype was seen a few times. The V and J genes are TRBV9 and TRBJ2-7, with TRBD2 identical over 11 bases. With 2 bases clipped from V and 4 bases from J, the junction kept 11 bases outside the gene matches. From germline, CDR1 is SGDLS and CDR2 YYNGEE. This CDR3 contains 17 residues. CDR3 DNA sequence: TGTGCCAGCAGCGTTAACTATAGCGGGGGGGCCCTGTACGAGCAGTACGTC. This codes for CASSVNYSGGALYEQYV.

This clonotype was seen ten or more times. The chain carries TRBV23-1 and TRBJ2-7, with D tentatively TRBD1 or TRBD2 (5 bases each). TRBV23-1 is treated as an ORF (open reading frame) with a function not yet certain. CDR3 length equals 19 residues. Trimming stripped 4 bases from V and 4 bases from J, with 29 bases between. CDR3 residues: CASSRTTPAGTPLGYEQYF. The CDR3 coding sequence is TGCGCCAGCAGTCGCACAACCCCGGCCGGGACCCCGCTCGGGTACGAGCAGTACTTC.

This clonotype has at least ten counts. CDR3 sequence (DNA): TGTGCCAGCAGCTTACTGGCAGGGGACTACGAGCAGTACTTC. Translation gives CASSLLAGDYEQYF. This chain joins TRBV7-9 and TRBJ2-7; the D gene is possibly TRBD1 (6 bases). The CDR3 loop spans 14 amino acids. The V and J ends lost 2 bases and 3 bases respectively, with 11 bases between them. Germline lookup yields CDR1 SEHNR and CDR2 FQNEAQ (reference sequence).

The CDR3 DNA sequence: TGTGCCAGCAGCACAACCGGGACAGGGGACTATGGCTACACCTTC. Protein: CASSTTGTGDYGYTF. The chain has TRBV7-9 and TRBJ1-2; 10 nucleotides line up with TRBD1. The length of the CDR3 is 15 residues. CDR1 and CDR2 from the germline V gene are SEHNR and FQNEAQ (reference sequence). V dropped 5 bases and J dropped 3; count of bases not matched to a gene: 6.

In this sample, this clonotype turned up a few times. This chain joins TRBV28 and TRBJ2-4; TRBD1 matches 7 bases. V was clipped by 5 bases and J by 8 bases; unmatched bases: 6. The CDR3 is 13 residues long. Germline V lookup: CDR1 MDHEN, CDR2 SYDVKM. The CDR3 DNA is TGTGCCAGCAGTCCTCTCCAGGGGGACATTCAGTACTTC. Encoded protein: CASSPLQGDIQYF.

V is TRBV29-1 and J is TRBJ2-3, with D unresolved. Germline values: CDR1 SQVTM, CDR2 ANQGSEA. The CDR3 is 14 residues long. Between the trimmed V and J ends, which lost 0 bases and 1 base, there was a span of 8 bases. The CDR3 region has the DNA TGCAGCGTTGAAGACCCTGACCGCACAGATACGCAGTATTTT. It encodes CSVEDPDRTDTQYF.

The V call is TRBV6-2 or TRBV6-3, the J call TRBJ2-2; 9 positions agree with TRBD2. Germline lookup yields CDR1 MNHEY and CDR2 SVGEGT. Trimming at V came to 2 bases and at J to 0 bases, leaving 7 bases not matched to a gene. CDR3 length: 18 amino acids. In DNA form, the CDR3 reads TGTGCCAGCAGTTACGAGGCTAGCGGGGACTCGAACACCGGGGAGCTGTTTTTT. Encoded protein: CASSYEASGDSNTGELFF.

The rearrangement joins TRBV20-1 to TRBJ2-1, with a weak D call TRBD1 (5 bases). V dropped 0 bases and J dropped 4 bases, with 10 bases sitting between them. Germline V gene lookup returns CDR1 DFQATT and CDR2 SNEGSKA (reference sequence). The CDR3 length is 14 residues. Here the CDR3 reads CSAREAGHYNEQFF. In DNA form, the CDR3 reads TGCAGTGCTAGAGAGGCTGGACATTACAATGAGCAGTTCTTC.

In its sample, this clonotype was seen many times. This rearrangement joins TRBV7-2 to TRBJ1-1, with 8 nucleotides matching TRBD1. The CDR3 covers 15 residues. V dropped 2 bases and J dropped 3; count of bases not matched to a gene: 5. The germline V gene encodes CDR1 SGHTA and CDR2 FQGNSA. As DNA, the CDR3 is TGTGCCAGCAGCTTATCTCGGACAGGGCACACTGAAGCTTTCTTT. It codes for CASSLSRTGHTEAFF.

This clonotype appeared many times. The CDR3, as DNA: TGTGCCAGCAGTAGGACCGGGACAGGGTTCTATGGCTACACCTTC. As protein: CASSRTGTGFYGYTF. The chain has TRBV27 and TRBJ1-2; TRBD1 matches at 9 bases. CDR1 and CDR2 from the germline V gene are MNHEY and SMNVEV (reference sequence). The V gene end was trimmed by 5 bases and the J gene end by 4 bases; junction bases not matched to a gene: 8. The CDR3 loop spans 15 amino acids.

This clonotype has only a few counts. The chain is built from TRBV5-4 and TRBJ2-1, with D maybe TRBD2 (6 bases). The CDR3 consists of 14 residues. V was clipped by 4 bases and J by 7 bases, with 15 bases between them. The germline V gene encodes CDR1 SGHNT and CDR2 YYREEE (reference sequence). The CDR3 sequence is CASSTGLPQNEQFF. The CDR3 DNA reads as TGTGCCAGCAGCACGGGACTCCCACAGAATGAGCAGTTCTTC. Full variable domain (outside the CDR3, taken from reference TRBV5-4 and TRBJ2-1): ETGVTQSPTHLIKTRGQQVTLRCSSQSGHNTVSWYQQALGQGPQFIFQYYREEENGRGNFPPRFSGLQFPNYSSELNVNALELDDSALYLCASSTGLPQNEQFFGPGTRLTVL.

There are many counts of this clonotype. This chain joins TRBV7-8 and TRBJ2-1; TRBD2 aligns across 10 bases. The CDR3 extends over 18 amino acids. The V segment lost 3 bases and the J segment 2 bases; nucleotides outside the gene matches: 10. Germline CDR1 is SGHVS and CDR2 is FQNEAQ. The CDR3 region has the DNA TGTGCCAGCAGCTTTTACCAGCGGGGGGGAGGCGCCTACAATGAGCAGTTCTTC. This gives the protein CASSFYQRGGGAYNEQFF. The whole variable domain, remainder taken from reference TRBV7-8 and TRBJ2-1, is GAGVSQSPRYKVAKRGQDVALRCDPISGHVSLFWYQQALGQGPEFLTYFQNEAQLDKSGLPSDRFFAERPEGSVSTLKIQRTQQEDSAVYLCASSFYQRGGGAYNEQFFGPGTRLTVL.

There are many counts of this clonotype. The chain has TRBV7-9 and TRBJ2-5; tentative D call: TRBD1 (5 bases). Germline CDR1 is SEHNR and CDR2 is FQNEAQ (reference sequence). The CDR3 contains 14 residues. V lost 4 bases to trimming and J lost 3 bases, with 12 bases between them. For the CDR3, the DNA is TGTGCCAGCAGCTCACCTGACAGAGAAGAGACCCAGTACTTC. Residues: CASSSPDREETQYF. The full variable domain, completed using reference TRBV7-9 and TRBJ2-5, is DTGVSQNPRHKITKRGQNVTFRCDPISEHNRLYWYRQTLGQGPEFLTYFQNEAQLEKSRLLSDRFSAERPKGSFSTLEIQRTEQGDSAMYLCASSSPDREETQYFGPGTRLLVL.

The chain has TRBV27 and TRBJ2-1, with a weak D call TRBD1 (6 bases). V lost 3 bases to trimming and J lost 3 bases, with 12 bases between them. The CDR3 spans 15 residues. Germline lookup yields CDR1 MNHEY and CDR2 SMNVEV (reference sequence). The CDR3 sequence: CASSLRGGDYNEQFF. The CDR3 DNA sequence: TGTGCCAGCAGTTTGCGAGGGGGAGACTACAATGAGCAGTTCTTC.

This clonotype was recorded at least ten times. The V call is TRBV7-2, the J call TRBJ1-4; a possible D gene is TRBD1 (6 bases). The CDR3 runs to 16 residues. Germline CDR1 and CDR2: SGHTA and FQGNSA. Trimming took 1 base from V and 8 from J, leaving 17 bases between them. The CDR3 nucleotides are TGTGCCAGCAGCTTAGGGACGGCGGCAGGGGTGGAAAAACTGTTTTTT. Protein product: CASSLGTAAGVEKLFF.

This clonotype was observed many times. The chain links TRBV5-8 to TRBJ2-3; 7 positions agree with TRBD1. V dropped 6 bases and J dropped 2; count of bases not matched to a gene: 6. Germline V lookup: CDR1 SGHTS, CDR2 YDEGEE. The CDR3 has 14 amino acids. For the CDR3, the DNA is TGTGCCAGCAAAATACAGGGGCCCACAGATACGCAGTATTTT. This translates into CASKIQGPTDTQYF. Variable domain in full (rest from reference TRBV5-8 and TRBJ2-3): EAGVTQSPTHLIKTRGQQATLRCSPISGHTSVYWYQQALGLGLQFLLWYDEGEERNRGNFPPRFSGRQFPNYSSELNVNALELEDSALYLCASKIQGPTDTQYFGPGTRLTVL.

The chain combines TRBV28 with TRBJ2-1; TRBD2 agrees at 12 bases. Germline V gene sequence: CDR1 MDHEN, CDR2 SYDVKM. The CDR3 is made up of 15 amino acids. V lost 8 bases and J lost 6; bases outside the gene matches: 8. CDR3 nucleotides: TGTGCCAGCGCTCCTCTAGCGGGGGGGCTCAATGAGCAGTTCTTC. Encoded protein: CASAPLAGGLNEQFF.